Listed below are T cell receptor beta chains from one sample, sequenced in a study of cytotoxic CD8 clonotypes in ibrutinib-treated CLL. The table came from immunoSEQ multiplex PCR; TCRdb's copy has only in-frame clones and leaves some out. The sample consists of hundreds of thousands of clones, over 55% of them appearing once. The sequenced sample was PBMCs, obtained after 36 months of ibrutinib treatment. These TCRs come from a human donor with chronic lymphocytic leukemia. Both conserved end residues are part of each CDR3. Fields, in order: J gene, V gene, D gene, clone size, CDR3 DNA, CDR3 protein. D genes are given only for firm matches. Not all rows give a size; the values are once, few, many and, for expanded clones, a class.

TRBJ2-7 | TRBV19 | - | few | TGTGCCAGTAGTATAGTATCCAGCTCCTACGAGCAGTACTTC | CASSIVSSSYEQYF
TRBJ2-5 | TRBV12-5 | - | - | TGTGCTAGTGGCAGGGTTCTTGAAGAGACCCAGTACTTC | CASGRVLEETQYF
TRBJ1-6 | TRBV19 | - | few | TGTGCCAGTAGTAACCCGGGACTGGGAACAGGGAGTAATTCACCCCTCCACTTT | CASSNPGLGTGSNSPLHF
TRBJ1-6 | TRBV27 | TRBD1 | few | TGTGCCAGCAGTGTGACAGGGAGCTCCTATAATTCACCCCTCCACTTT | CASSVTGSSYNSPLHF
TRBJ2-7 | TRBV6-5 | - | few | TGTGCGTCGGCCGATTTGGGCGAGCAGTACTTC | CASADLGEQYF
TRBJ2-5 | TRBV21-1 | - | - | TGTGCCAGGAGAAAAAACCGGGCCCAAGAGACCCAGTACTTC | CARRKNRAQETQYF
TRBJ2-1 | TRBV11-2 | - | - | TGTGCCAGCAGCACCAGAAGCCTCCACTCCTACAATGAGCAGTTCTTC | CASSTRSLHSYNEQFF
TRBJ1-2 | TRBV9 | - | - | TGTGCCAGCAAGGCAGGCAACTATGGCTACACCTTC | CASKAGNYGYTF
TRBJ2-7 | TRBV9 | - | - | TGTGCCAGCAGCGTAGGGCCAACCTCGGACGAGCAGTACTTC | CASSVGPTSDEQYF
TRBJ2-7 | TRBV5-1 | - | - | TGCGCCAGCAGCTTGGAAGGGGGTGACCTCTACGAGCAGTACTTC | CASSLEGGDLYEQYF
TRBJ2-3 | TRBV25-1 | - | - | TGTGCCAGCAGTGAAGTGGGGGCGAGGACAGATACGCAGTATTTT | CASSEVGARTDTQYF
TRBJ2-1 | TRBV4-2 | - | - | TGTGCCAGCAGCCTCGGCTCCTACAATGAGCAGTTCTTC | CASSLGSYNEQFF
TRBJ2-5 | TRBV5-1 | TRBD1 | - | TGCGCCAGCAGCCCCGGACAGGGGGAGACCCAGTACTTC | CASSPGQGETQYF
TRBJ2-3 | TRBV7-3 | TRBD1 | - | TGTGCCAGCAGCCCGGACAGGGGAACAGATACGCAGTATTTT | CASSPDRGTDTQYF
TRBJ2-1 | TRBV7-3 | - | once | TGTGCCAGCAGCAGACGGGCCAGCCGAACCTACAATGAGCAGTTCTTC | CASSRRASRTYNEQFF
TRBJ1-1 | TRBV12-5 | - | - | TGTGCTAGTGGTACGGGGCCTGGGGTCCCGAACACTGAAGCTTTCTTT | CASGTGPGVPNTEAFF
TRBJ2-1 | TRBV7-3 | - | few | TGTGCCAGCAGCTTACTGGGTCCCACTATAGGCGAGCAGTTCTTC | CASSLLGPTIGEQFF
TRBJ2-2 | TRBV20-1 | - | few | TGCAGTGCTCCCTACACCGGGGAGCTGTTTTTT | CSAPYTGELFF